Shown below are 27 T cell receptor beta chains from a single sample sequenced in a study of CD4 T cells in relation to SARS-CoV-2 and coronaviruses. Their antigens remain unidentified. TCRdb's table, derived via immunoSEQ multiplex PCR, lists solely in-frame clones and lacks some. The data show 35,000 to 40,000 clones, around four fifths seen once. Sequenced sample: memory CD4+ T cells from PBMCs, cultured in vitro. The receptor source for this set is an adult with COVID-19.

The chain is built from TRBV18 and TRBJ1-1; possible D gene TRBD1, 5 bases. The CDR3 has 16 residues. Germline V lookup: CDR1 KGHSH, CDR2 LQKENI. Trimming removed 1 base at V and 1 base at J, with 13 bases between. The CDR3 nucleotides are TGTGCCAGCTCACCACGACTACAGGTCGCGAACACTGAAGCTTTCTTT. The encoded protein is CASSPRLQVANTEAFF.

This chain joins TRBV5-1 and TRBJ1-1; 7 nucleotides match TRBD1. This CDR3 contains 15 residues. Germline CDR1 is SGHRS and CDR2 is YFSETQ. The junction had 7 bases not matched to a gene; V was cut back by 4 bases and J by 1 base. In DNA form, the CDR3 reads TGCGCCAGCAGCCTGCTAACAGGGGAGAACACTGAAGCTTTCTTT. Protein: CASSLLTGENTEAFF.

The chain couples TRBV30 to TRBJ1-5; 8 bases align to TRBD1. The V gene's germline CDR1 is GTSNPN and CDR2 SVGIG (reference sequence). Trimming removed 4 bases from V and 4 bases from J; junction bases left unmatched: 12. This CDR3 spans 16 amino acids. In nucleotides, the CDR3 is TGTGCCTGGAATCGAGGACAGGGAGGTTTAAATCAGCCCCAGCATTTT. Protein: CAWNRGQGGLNQPQHF.

The V and J genes are TRBV5-6 and TRBJ2-1; 9 nucleotides line up with TRBD2. CDR1 is SGHDT, CDR2 YYEEEE, per germline. V gave up 1 base and J gave up 5 bases; unmatched junction bases: 4. CDR3 size: 15 residues. The CDR3 is CASSLNGLANNEQFF. In DNA, the CDR3 is TGTGCCAGCAGCTTGAATGGACTAGCGAACAATGAGCAGTTCTTC.

The genes are TRBV29-1 and TRBJ2-1; 10 positions match TRBD1. V shed 6 bases and J 6 bases; nucleotides not matched to a gene: 11. The CDR3 covers 15 residues. Per germline, CDR1 SQVTM and CDR2 ANQGSEA. The CDR3 is CSVAPGTGVANEQFF. The CDR3 nucleotides read TGCAGCGTCGCACCCGGGACAGGGGTGGCCAATGAGCAGTTCTTC.

The chain has TRBV7-9 and TRBJ2-5; 9 positions agree with TRBD1. V lost 5 bases to trimming and J lost 5 bases; unmatched junction nucleotides: 9. This CDR3 is 15 amino acids long. The germline V gene encodes CDR1 SEHNR and CDR2 FQNEAQ (reference sequence). The CDR3 spells CASSPRTGDRETQYF. The DNA for the CDR3 is TGTGCCAGCAGCCCTCGGACAGGGGATCGTGAGACCCAGTACTTC.

This clone was recorded a few times. The chain employs TRBV7-2 and TRBJ2-7; maybe TRBD2 (5 bases). CDR1 is SGHTA, CDR2 FQGNSA, per germline. V dropped 5 bases and J dropped 6 bases, with 14 bases sitting between them. The length of the CDR3 is 13 residues. The CDR3 sequence is CASSLVARGEQYF. In nucleotides, the CDR3 is TGTGCCAGCAGCCTAGTTGCACGGGGCGAGCAGTACTTC.

J is TRBJ2-2 and V is TRBV6-5; D gene ambiguous. There are 14 residues in the CDR3. Germline assignment: CDR1 MNHEY and CDR2 SVGAGI. Trimming removed 7 bases from V and 5 bases from J, with 14 bases in between. CDR3 DNA sequence: TGTGCCAGCAAAACTCCTAGGCCAACCGGGGAGCTGTTTTTT. Protein product: CASKTPRPTGELFF.

This clone was observed a handful of times. The genes are TRBV4-1 and TRBJ1-1; the D gene is possibly TRBD1 (6 bases). Germline-derived CDR1 and CDR2 are MGHRA and YSYEKL. The CDR3 sequence is 15 residues long. Trimming removed 4 bases at V and 5 bases at J, with 17 bases between. This CDR3 reads CASSLRVGGRTEAFF. The DNA of the CDR3 is TGCGCCAGCAGCCTAAGGGTCGGGGGCAGGACTGAAGCTTTCTTT.

J is TRBJ1-1 and V is TRBV15; TRBD1 agrees at 7 bases. Germline CDR1 is LNHNV and CDR2 is YYDKDF (reference sequence). CDR3 length: 13 residues. V shed 2 bases and J 8 bases; nucleotides not matched to a gene: 5. Here the CDR3 DNA reads TGTGCCACCAGCAGAATCAGGGGGTCCGAAGCTTTCTTT. This codes for CATSRIRGSEAFF.

CDR3 in amino acids: CASSVPLAGGHEQYF. CDR3 bases: TGCGCCAGCAGCGTACCACTAGCGGGAGGGCATGAGCAGTACTTC. The chain carries TRBV5-1 and TRBJ2-7, with TRBD2 matching 13 bases. CDR3 length: 15 residues. The ends lost 4 bases at V and 7 bases at J; junction bases unmatched: 8. CDR1 and CDR2 from the germline V gene are SGHRS and YFSETQ.

The genes are TRBV2 and TRBJ1-6, with TRBD1 matching over 12 bases. V lost 6 bases to trimming and J lost 11 bases; unmatched junction nucleotides: 11. The germline V gene has CDR1 SNHLY and CDR2 FYNNEI. The CDR3 runs 16 residues. The CDR3 reads CASRNRDRGQETPLHF. CDR3 coding DNA: TGTGCCAGCAGAAACCGGGACAGGGGGCAGGAGACACCCCTCCACTTT. Full variable domain (missing parts from reference TRBV2 and TRBJ1-6): EPEVTQTPSHQVTQMGQEVILRCVPISNHLYFYWYRQILGQKVEFLVSFYNNEISEKSEIFDDQFSVERPDGSNFTLKIRSTKLEDSAMYFCASRNRDRGQETPLHFGNGTRLTVT.

This clone has only a few counts. This rearrangement joins TRBV4-1 to TRBJ2-2; possibly TRBD2 for D (6 bases). The CDR3 runs to 19 residues. Trimming shortened V by 0 bases and J by 3 bases, and 20 bases separated the two germline ends. Germline CDR1 and CDR2: MGHRA and YSYEKL. The CDR3, as DNA: TGCGCCAGCAGCCAAGAAAAGGGTGGCTTCTCGGGGGACACCGGGGAGCTGTTTTTT. Protein product: CASSQEKGGFSGDTGELFF.

This clone was picked up a small number of times. J is TRBJ2-2 and V is TRBV30; a weak D match, TRBD1 (5 bases). The CDR3 extends over 13 amino acids. Germline V gene lookup returns CDR1 GTSNPN and CDR2 SVGIG (reference sequence). Trimming took 2 bases from V and 3 from J, leaving 7 bases between them. For the CDR3, the DNA is TGTGCCTGGAGTAGACAGTACACCGGGGAGCTGTTTTTT. Its translation is CAWSRQYTGELFF.

The chain carries TRBV9 and TRBJ2-3; 7 bases fit TRBD2. Losses at the gene ends were 2 bases for V and 0 bases for J; bases not matched to a gene: 6. The CDR3 consists of 16 residues. CDR1 and CDR2 (germline): SGDLS, YYNGEE. The CDR3 is CASSVNAGASTDTQYF. The CDR3 DNA reads TGTGCCAGCAGCGTTAATGCGGGAGCTAGCACAGATACGCAGTATTTT.

This clone was detected a few times. The chain uses TRBV7-9 and TRBJ2-1; 9 bases agree with TRBD2. V shed 1 base and J 9 bases; nucleotides not matched to a gene: 4. The length of the CDR3 is 14 residues. Germline CDR1 reads SEHNR; CDR2 reads FQNEAQ (reference sequence). Here the CDR3 reads CASSLGVAGAEQFF. The CDR3 DNA follows: TGTGCCAGCAGCTTAGGGGTAGCGGGAGCTGAGCAGTTCTTC.

This clone was recorded only once. The rearrangement joins TRBV11-2 to TRBJ2-1; no firm D call. Trimming removed 2 bases from V and 1 base from J, with 9 bases in between. The germline CDR1 and CDR2 sequences are SGHAT and FQNNGV. This CDR3 region has 15 residues. As DNA, the CDR3 is TGTGCCAGCAGCTTAACGGCTGATTCCTACAATGAGCAGTTCTTC. It yields the protein CASSLTADSYNEQFF.

The chain is built from TRBV7-8 and TRBJ2-7; D is uncertain. The CDR3 has 13 amino acids. CDR1 and CDR2 (germline): SGHVS, FQNEAQ. The V end was cut by 0 bases, the J end by 5 bases, with 8 bases between. The CDR3 sequence is CASSLASSDEQYF. The CDR3 nucleotides are TGTGCCAGCAGCTTAGCCAGCTCTGACGAGCAGTACTTC.

This clone was counted a few times. This rearrangement joins TRBV19 to TRBJ1-2; the match to TRBD1 covers 7 bases. This CDR3 has 17 amino acids. Germline values: CDR1 LNHDA, CDR2 SQIVND (reference sequence). The ends lost 5 bases at V and 8 bases at J; junction bases unmatched: 20. CDR3 coding DNA: TGTGCCAGTAGTGGGTCCGGGACAGAATTATCCTCCGGGGGCTACACCTTC. Translation: CASSGSGTELSSGGYTF.

This clone has a handful of counts. This sequence joins TRBV2 and TRBJ1-3; TRBD1 aligns across 9 bases. Germline V gene data show CDR1 as SNHLY and CDR2 as FYNNEI. The CDR3 is 16 amino acids. The V segment lost 3 bases and the J segment 0 bases; nucleotides outside the gene matches: 3. The CDR3 DNA sequence: TGTGCCAGCAGTGATCCGGGACAGGGCTCTGGAAACACCATATATTTT. Its protein product is CASSDPGQGSGNTIYF.

V gene TRBV5-4 combines with J gene TRBJ1-3, with D hard to call. V shed 3 bases and J shed 0 bases, with 10 bases lying between them. The CDR3 has 15 amino acids. CDR1 and CDR2 from the germline V gene are SGHNT and YYREEE (reference sequence). The CDR3 region has the DNA TGTGCCAGCAGCTCGGGTCCTATCTCTGGAAACACCATATATTTT. Its protein is CASSSGPISGNTIYF. The variable domain in full, completed from reference TRBV5-4 and TRBJ1-3, reads ETGVTQSPTHLIKTRGQQVTLRCSSQSGHNTVSWYQQALGQGPQFIFQYYREEENGRGNFPPRFSGLQFPNYSSELNVNALELDDSALYLCASSSGPISGNTIYFGEGSWLTVV.

The rearrangement uses TRBV9 and TRBJ1-6; maybe TRBD1 (6 bases). Per the germline V gene, CDR1 is SGDLS and CDR2 is YYNGEE. The CDR3 totals 15 residues. Deletions cut 3 bases from V and 6 bases from J, with 13 bases between. DNA for the CDR3: TGTGCCAGCAGCGAACCGGGACAACCTAATTCACCCCTCCACTTT. Its protein product is CASSEPGQPNSPLHF.

The chain uses TRBV5-4 and TRBJ2-1; 11 nucleotides match TRBD2. The V and J ends lost 1 base and 7 bases, in that order; junction bases with no gene match: 4. The CDR3 extends over 15 amino acids. CDR1 SGHNT and CDR2 YYREEE come from the germline V gene (reference sequence). CDR3: CASSLTSGRGNEQFF. CDR3 bases: TGTGCCAGCAGCTTGACTAGCGGGAGAGGGAATGAGCAGTTCTTC.

This chain links TRBV19 with TRBJ1-5, with 12 bases aligning to TRBD1. Germline V gives CDR1 LNHDA, CDR2 SQIVND (reference sequence). The CDR3 runs 15 residues. The J segment lost 9 bases and the V segment lost 5 bases, leaving 8 bases of the junction unmatched. The CDR3 region is CASSDRDRGLRPQHF. DNA of the CDR3: TGTGCCAGTAGTGACCGGGACAGGGGGCTTAGGCCCCAGCATTTT.

Sample share makes this clone medium-sized (0.01 to 0.1%). This chain uses TRBV6-4 with TRBJ2-2, with TRBD1 matching over 7 bases. The CDR3 loop spans 14 amino acids. The germline V gene encodes CDR1 MRHNA and CDR2 SNTAGT. With 3 bases clipped from V and 7 bases from J, the junction kept 5 bases outside the gene matches. DNA for the CDR3: TGTGCCAGCAGTGATGGGACAGACAGCGGGGAGCTGTTTTTT. As protein: CASSDGTDSGELFF.

V usage is TRBV4-3 and J usage is TRBJ1-2; D is perhaps TRBD1 (6 bases). Trimming took 4 bases from V and 8 from J, leaving 20 bases between them. Germline lookup yields CDR1 LGHNA and CDR2 YSLEER. CDR3 length equals 15 residues. CDR3 sequence: CASSLGEGEGRGYTF. In DNA, the CDR3 is TGCGCCAGCAGCCTAGGGGAGGGGGAAGGGAGAGGCTACACCTTC.

J is TRBJ2-6 and V is TRBV9; D is perhaps TRBD2 (6 bases). The CDR3 totals 16 residues. Between the trimmed V and J ends, which lost 3 bases and 0 bases, there was a span of 10 bases. CDR1 SGDLS and CDR2 YYNGEE come from the germline V gene. CDR3 DNA: TGTGCCAGCAGCGCGGTGGGAGGCTCTGGGGCCAACGTCCTGACTTTC. It codes for CASSAVGGSGANVLTF.